The present T cell receptor (beta chain) was sequenced within a study of blood T cell repertoires in COVID-19. About the study: Acute-phase and convalescent COVID-19 samples originated in the United States, Italy and Spain. In each case, the material was cDNA or gDNA derived from T cells, B-cell-depleted T cells, or PBMCs.

Germline CDR1 SGHRS, CDR2 YFSETQ. The CDR3 totals 15 residues. Trimming stripped 4 bases from V and 3 bases from J, with 14 bases between. Original analysis: Reference gene primer amplification in the assay estimated nucleated cell counts. Data came from immunoSEQ multiplex PCR; TCRdb stores just in-frame clones and leaves some out. Clone size and V and J calls were adopted from that table, with D and trimming inferred from the DNA. The sample consists of 160,000 or so clones, just under 80% of them appearing once. The sequencing input was peripheral blood. This sequence joins TRBV5-1 and TRBJ1-5, with D hard to call. The receptor was derived from an older man with active or convalescent COVID-19. The CDR3 sequence is CASSPSSSINQPQHF. The CDR3 region has the DNA TGCGCCAGCAGCCCGAGTTCGTCCATCAATCAGCCCCAGCATTTT.